Each of the 22 T cell receptor beta chains below was sequenced from the same sample in a study of shared clonotypes between healthy human individuals. Here immunoSEQ multiplex PCR was the method, and the copy in TCRdb shows in-frame clones only, minus some. Of over a million clones in the sample, around 95% are singletons; the top ten hold 1.2%. Sequencing used naive CD4+ T cells sorted from blood. Specified subset: CD45RA+ positively selected. The receptors were gathered from a man aged 25 to 40 in good health.

The V gene is TRBV25-1, the J gene TRBJ2-7, with 9 nucleotides matching TRBD2. The ends lost 3 bases at V and 5 bases at J; junction bases unmatched: 8. CDR3 length equals 15 residues. Germline V gene data show CDR1 as MGHDK and CDR2 as SYGVNS. The DNA for the CDR3 is TGTGCCAGCAGTGATTCGGGCGGGAGGGCCCACGAGCAGTACTTC. It codes for CASSDSGGRAHEQYF.

The V call is TRBV5-1, the J call TRBJ2-1; D may be TRBD2 (5 bases). Per germline, CDR1 SGHRS and CDR2 YFSETQ. V was pared by 4 bases and J by 5 bases, with 13 bases between. This CDR3 spans 14 amino acids. CDR3: CASSIPHGNNEQFF. The CDR3 DNA reads as TGCGCCAGCAGCATACCTCACGGGAACAATGAGCAGTTCTTC.

The V gene is TRBV10-3, the J gene TRBJ2-7; 7 bases match TRBD1. The CDR3 has 16 amino acids. V gave up 1 base and J gave up 1 base; unmatched junction bases: 7. The germline V gene has CDR1 ENHRY and CDR2 SYGVKD. The CDR3 sequence is CAISEFGDRVSYEQYF. CDR3 bases: TGTGCCATCAGTGAGTTCGGAGACAGGGTTTCCTACGAGCAGTACTTC.

A note on this clone: One end of the junction does not line up with germline, which may come from a read error. The chain joins TRBV7-7 to TRBJ2-5, with 10 bases fitting TRBD2. Germline CDR1 is SSHAT and CDR2 is FNYEAQ (reference sequence). The CDR3 has 15 amino acids. In DNA, the CDR3 is TGTGCTAGCAGCTTAGGACTAGCGGCGTTGGAGACCCAGTACTTC. Protein sequence: CASSLGLAALETQYF.

This clone appeared a few times. V and J are TRBV18 and TRBJ2-7; 9 positions agree with TRBD1. The CDR3 runs to 15 residues. The germline gives CDR1 KGHSH, CDR2 LQKENI. V dropped 6 bases and J dropped 4; count of bases not matched to a gene: 10. The CDR3: CASSLDRGRAYEQYF. The CDR3 nucleotides read TGTGCCAGCTCCCTAGACAGGGGGAGGGCGTACGAGCAGTACTTC.

The J gene is TRBJ2-5, the V gene TRBV6-5, with 7 positions matching TRBD2. Germline trimming cut 5 bases from V and 5 bases from J; bases unmatched to any gene: 5. Looked up from germline, CDR1 is MNHEY and CDR2 is SVGAGI. The length of the CDR3 is 13 residues. CDR3 nucleotides: TGTGCCAGCAGTCTCGGGGGGAGGGAGACCCAGTACTTC. Protein sequence: CASSLGGRETQYF.

The chain carries TRBV5-8 and TRBJ1-5, with 7 bases that match TRBD1. The germline gives CDR1 SGHTS, CDR2 YDEGEE. J lost 1 base, V lost 2 bases, and 6 bases had no gene match. The CDR3 covers 16 residues. The CDR3 protein is CASSLRQGGSNQPQHF. CDR3 in DNA: TGTGCCAGCAGCTTACGACAGGGCGGAAGCAATCAGCCCCAGCATTTT.

V usage is TRBV18 and J usage is TRBJ2-3, with 11 nucleotides matching TRBD2. V lost 1 base, J lost 0 bases, and 9 bases stayed unmatched. The CDR3 has 19 amino acids. Germline CDR1 and CDR2: KGHSH and LQKENI. For the CDR3, the DNA is TGTGCCAGCTCACCACTCGATGGATTAGCGGGAGGGAGCACAGATACGCAGTATTTT. Protein sequence: CASSPLDGLAGGSTDTQYF.

This chain uses TRBV21-1 with TRBJ2-7; the table assigns TRBD2, which was not confirmed against the DNA. TRBV21-1 has pseudogene status. The CDR3 consists of 18 residues. This chain's CDR3 is CASSRCPQTGTTSYEQYF. CDR3 nucleotides: TGTGCCAGCAGCCGATGTCCCCAGACCGGGACTACAAGCTACGAGCAGTACTTC.

The chain joins TRBV5-1 to TRBJ1-4; 9 bases align to TRBD1. Trimming at V came to 4 bases and at J to 4 bases, leaving 5 bases not matched to a gene. From germline, CDR1 is SGHRS and CDR2 YFSETQ. This CDR3 has 15 amino acids. The CDR3 sequence is CASSPAGQGNEKLFF. CDR3 nucleotide sequence: TGCGCCAGCAGCCCTGCGGGACAGGGTAATGAAAAACTGTTTTTT.

The chain uses TRBV5-4 and TRBJ1-3; D unresolved. This CDR3 contains 16 residues. V lost 1 base to trimming and J lost 0 bases, with 11 bases between them. Germline CDR1 is SGHNT and CDR2 is YYREEE (reference sequence). DNA for the CDR3: TGTGCCAGCAGCTTGACGAGCTGGGGCTCTGGAAACACCATATATTTT. It codes for CASSLTSWGSGNTIYF.

The rearrangement uses TRBV2 and TRBJ1-5; D is uncertain. The CDR3 is 14 amino acids. Trimming removed 4 bases at V and 4 bases at J, with 11 bases between. Germline V gene lookup returns CDR1 SNHLY and CDR2 FYNNEI. The CDR3 region is CASSVLRDNQPQHF. Here the CDR3 DNA reads TGTGCCAGCAGTGTTTTGAGGGATAATCAGCCCCAGCATTTT.

This clone showed up just once. The V call is TRBV19, the J call TRBJ2-1; TRBD2 matches at 14 bases. Trimming at V came to 4 bases and at J to 6 bases, leaving 5 bases not matched to a gene. The CDR3 loop spans 16 amino acids. Germline V lookup: CDR1 LNHDA, CDR2 SQIVND (reference sequence). CDR3 residues: CASSTHGLAGGNEQFF. The CDR3 DNA reads as TGTGCCAGTAGTACCCACGGACTAGCGGGAGGCAATGAGCAGTTCTTC.

The chain employs TRBV16 and TRBJ1-4; D is ambiguous. Between the trimmed V and J ends, which lost 3 bases and 0 bases, there was a span of 11 bases. The germline V gene has CDR1 KGHSY and CDR2 FQNENV. CDR3 length equals 16 residues. The CDR3, as DNA: TGTGCCAGCAGCCATCGACTAACATCAACTAATGAAAAACTGTTTTTT. This translates into CASSHRLTSTNEKLFF.

This clone was recorded once. The V call is TRBV5-6, the J call TRBJ2-7, with 9 nucleotides matching TRBD1. The germline gives CDR1 SGHDT, CDR2 YYEEEE. V lost 1 base to trimming and J lost 4 bases; unmatched junction nucleotides: 9. The CDR3 loop spans 16 amino acids. Here the CDR3 DNA reads TGTGCCAGCAGCTTGTTCCGGACAGGGGTCAGTTACGAGCAGTACTTC. This sequence encodes CASSLFRTGVSYEQYF.

The J gene is TRBJ2-1, the V gene TRBV5-5, with D maybe TRBD1 (6 bases). This CDR3 is built from 15 residues. V was clipped by 1 base and J by 6 bases, with 14 bases between them. The V gene's germline CDR1 is SGHKS and CDR2 YYEKEE (reference sequence). The CDR3 loop is CASSLWAGDLNEQFF. The CDR3 bases are TGTGCCAGCAGCTTGTGGGCAGGGGATCTCAATGAGCAGTTCTTC.

Regarding this clone: Other DNA sequences of this sample code for an identical CDR3. This chain connects TRBV7-3 to TRBJ2-3, with D maybe TRBD2 (5 bases). CDR1 and CDR2 from the germline V gene are SGHTA and FQGTGA. V lost 1 base, J lost 0 bases, and 5 bases lay in between. This CDR3 has 14 residues. This CDR3 is CASSLRGSTDTQYF. CDR3 DNA sequence: TGTGCCAGCAGCTTAAGAGGGAGCACAGATACGCAGTATTTT.

The V gene is TRBV5-1, the J gene TRBJ1-4, with TRBD1 matching 8 bases. The J segment lost 7 bases and the V segment lost 3 bases, leaving 8 bases of the junction unmatched. Germline V gene data show CDR1 as SGHRS and CDR2 as YFSETQ. This CDR3 has 15 amino acids. CDR3 protein: CASSSRTGTAEKLFF. As DNA, the CDR3 is TGCGCCAGCAGCTCCCGGACAGGGACGGCTGAAAAACTGTTTTTT.

The chain is built from TRBV6-5 and TRBJ2-3; 8 nucleotides line up with TRBD1. V lost 2 bases, J lost 3 bases, and 4 bases stayed unmatched. CDR1 and CDR2 from the germline V gene are MNHEY and SVGAGI. The CDR3 is made up of 15 amino acids. The CDR3 DNA sequence: TGTGCCAGCAGTTACGGACAGGGTAATACAGATACGCAGTATTTT. It yields the protein CASSYGQGNTDTQYF.

The table lists this clone with a count of one. The sample carries other DNA sequences with the same CDR3. This chain links TRBV7-9 with TRBJ1-1, with D unresolved. CDR3 length: 14 residues. CDR1 and CDR2 from the germline V gene are SEHNR and FQNEAQ (reference sequence). The V gene lost 2 bases and the J gene lost 0 bases, with 7 bases spanning the gap. In nucleotides, the CDR3 is TGTGCCAGCAGCTTAAGAGACCTGAACACTGAAGCTTTCTTT. Translating it yields CASSLRDLNTEAFF.

J is TRBJ1-2 and V is TRBV7-8, with TRBD1 identical over 7 bases. The CDR3 spans 16 residues. Germline V gives CDR1 SGHVS, CDR2 FQNEAQ. J was trimmed by 2 bases and V by 4 bases; bases with no gene match: 10. CDR3 DNA: TGTGCCAGCAGCTCCTTTGGGACAGCCTCCAACTATGGCTACACCTTC. Translation: CASSSFGTASNYGYTF.

The gene calls are TRBV5-8 and TRBJ2-7, with 12 bases identical to TRBD2. CDR3 length: 17 residues. V was pared by 0 bases and J by 2 bases, with 6 bases of the junction left unmatched. Germline loops: CDR1 SGHTS, CDR2 YDEGEE. Written as DNA, the CDR3 is TGTGCCAGCAGCTTGGGACTAGCGGGAGTTCCCCCCTACGAGCAGTACTTC. It yields the protein CASSLGLAGVPPYEQYF. The variable domain in full, with the rest retrieved from reference TRBV5-8 and TRBJ2-7, is EAGVTQSPTHLIKTRGQQATLRCSPISGHTSVYWYQQALGLGLQFLLWYDEGEERNRGNFPPRFSGRQFPNYSSELNVNALELEDSALYLCASSLGLAGVPPYEQYFGPGTRLTVT.